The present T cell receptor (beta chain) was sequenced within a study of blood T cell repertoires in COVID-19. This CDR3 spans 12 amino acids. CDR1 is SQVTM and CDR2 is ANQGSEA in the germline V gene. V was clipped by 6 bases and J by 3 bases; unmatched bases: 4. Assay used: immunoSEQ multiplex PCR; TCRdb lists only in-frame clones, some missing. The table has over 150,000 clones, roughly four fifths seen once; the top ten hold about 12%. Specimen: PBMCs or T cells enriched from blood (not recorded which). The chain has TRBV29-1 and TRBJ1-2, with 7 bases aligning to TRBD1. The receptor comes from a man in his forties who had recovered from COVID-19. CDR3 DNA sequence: TGCAGCGTCCTAGACAGGGACTATGGCTACACCTTC. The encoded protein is CSVLDRDYGYTF.